This TCR beta chain was documented in a study of cytomegalovirus exposure and HLA in healthy donors (dated by TCRdb to the late 2010s). The study in broad terms: In an earlier analysis of roughly 500 of the donors, 250 to 300 Gb of sequence data and 95 million to 130 million unique TCR beta sequences from 180 million or so T cells were reported. Among the roughly 410 genotyped donors, 75% to 90% belonged to the genetic ancestry cluster associated with self-reported Caucasian donors. An earlier analysis of approximately 580 of the donors used high-throughput TCR beta sequencing to judge whether each TCR beta V gene segment behaved as functional or pseudogenic. HLA typing covered class I and class II loci at four-digit resolution. Donor age, sex, ethnicity and CMV serostatus were collected together with the repertoire data. The study profiled the T cell repertoires of about 640 subjects by immunosequencing and related them to cytomegalovirus serostatus. A later analysis re-examined previously published TCR beta repertoires from around 670 donors and added high-resolution HLA genotyping to investigate patterns of TCR occurrence. The number of typed donors differed by locus: about 620-630 for A, B, C, DRB1 and DQB1; 500 to 550 for DQA1; roughly 600 for DPA1; and roughly 450 for DPB1. The study was designed to test whether signatures of past pathogen exposure could be identified by cataloging public T cell receptors. Besides the first cohort of approximately 710 subjects, a separate validation cohort made up of 120 different subjects was used. An early release that covered fewer than 750 HLA-typed donors contained about 300 gigabases of sequencing data and some 87 million unique TCR sequences. To predict cytomegalovirus infection status, the study brought together high-throughput TCR immunosequencing, statistical association of individual TCRs with disease status, and machine learning. On average, approximately 250,000 unique TCR beta nucleotide sequences were sequenced per donor among about 400 genotyped donors of the cohort, with roughly a sixth of those sequences being non-productive. All discovery cohort repertoires had been generated on a single sequencing platform. Roughly 5 DR-DQ haplotypes were treated as single units for association and clustering because of strong linkage in the cohort. Genome-wide SNP genotypes for about three fifths of the 666 donors were used in a later genetic analysis, which treated that subset as a discovery cohort. Rather than using new phenotypic data, the later analysis identified candidate immune exposures from TCR beta sequences and from how often those sequences occurred across donors.

Via the germline V gene (reference sequence), CDR1 is SGHNT and CDR2 YYREEE. Measured from the cysteine to the phenylalanine, the CDR3 is 16 residues long. Just CDR3 DNA is preserved here, 48 bases in frame from base 1. From V the trimming removes 4 bases and from J it removes 4 bases, while the gene matches leave 12 bases of the junction unaccounted for. A note on this clone: No antigen is known for it. Base-call qualities are not available, and no considerably larger clone is one nucleotide away.

Library preparation used the immunoSEQ multiplex PCR assay. The multiplex PCR relied on a mix of 60 forward primers for TCR Vbeta segments and 13 reverse primers for TCR Jbeta segments. Amplification of the CDR3 region of rearranged TCR beta genes was performed with a multiplex PCR assay on genomic DNA. On the Illumina HiSeq System, the amplified TCR beta libraries were sequenced as 87-base-pair reads. Processing in the source paper ran as follows. A later analysis counted approximately 84 million unique TCR beta chains across the 550 to 750 repertoires, and 9.5 million to 11 million of these chains were shared by at least two donors. To remove PCR and sequencing errors, raw reads were error-corrected and collapsed into unique sequences using a nearest-neighbor algorithm that merged closely related sequences. Alignment of CDR3 sequences to IMGT reference sequences was used to assign V, D and J gene segments. For a sequence to be retained, a match of at least six nucleotides was required to both a V gene segment and a J gene segment. A rearrangement was called productive if the CDR3 had no stop codons and remained in frame with V and J, and every other rearrangement was called non-productive. Following IMGT convention, CDR3 was defined as the stretch from the second conserved V-encoded cysteine to the conserved J-encoded phenylalanine. In an earlier analysis of around 540 of the donors, sequences lacking an unambiguous match to a single V gene segment were excluded. An earlier analysis of several hundred of the donors called V segments functional above 56.7% productive rearrangements and segregating when the between-donor standard deviation exceeded 5%. To diagnose cytomegalovirus status from the catalog of TCR beta chain sequences, a statistical classification framework was built. In a later analysis, V and J genes were assigned by comparing TCR nucleotide sequences against IMGT/GENE-DB human TR gene sequences. In a later analysis, CDR3 sequences and most-parsimonious VDJ recombination scenarios were assigned using the TCRdist pipeline. In a later analysis, every TCR beta chain was defined by the combination of its CDR3 amino acid sequence and its V-gene family, and reads without a unique V-gene family were dropped. In a later analysis, several hundred highly shared, low-generation-probability nucleotide sequences were removed to address suspected cross-contamination and a sequencing artifact. In a later analysis, a clonal expansion index was calculated for each public chain from normalized within-repertoire ranks of inferred template counts. Generation probabilities in a later analysis came from a VDJ recombination model fitted to out-of-frame rearrangements, and those results were checked against IGoR. Hypergeometric tests were used in a later analysis to score TCR-TCR, TCR-HLA and TCR-CMV co-occurrence, with a repertoire-size bias correction applied to the TCR pairs. In a later analysis, false discovery rates were estimated by permuting HLA or CMV assignments 20 times. In a later analysis, co-occurring TCRs were grouped using DBSCAN, and TCRdist sequence similarity was added for clustering within HLA-allele-positive subsets. For co-occurrence clustering, repertoires with fewer than 30,000 or more than 120,000 public chains were excluded, along with five repertoires with anomalous nucleotide sharing. In its TCRdb copy, this immuneACCESS table keeps in-frame sequences only and misses some clones. Where compared with another copy, unresolved V genes explain less than half of these, and the others have no known cause. That table is the source of V, J and clone size, and D and trimming were worked out from the DNA. Recorded for this sample are approximately 100,000 clones; roughly 82% of them occurred a single time. Around 9.9% of the sample lies in the top ten.

The cohort comprised 670 or so healthy bone marrow donors. At the time of sampling, every cohort member was nominally healthy, though immune exposures that went unrecorded were likely present. The donor was CMV seropositive and was included in the group of 289 seropositive cohort members. Each donor provided a peripheral blood sample, and peripheral blood mononuclear cells were used for TCR beta sequencing. Genomic DNA extraction from the blood cell samples was performed with the Qiagen DNeasy Blood Extraction Kit. Results the study describes overall, beyond this receptor: Presence/absence analyses assumed roughly uniform sequencing depth across donors, an assumption that may not hold. When HLA alleles, especially DR and DQ, strongly co-occurred, TCR associations were difficult to assign to individual alleles. In a later analysis, HLA-associated TCR beta chains showed more clonal expansion and lower generation probabilities than non-associated chains that were equally common. V-gene and J-gene trimming of TCR beta chains was associated with a missense DCLRE1C variant in a later genetic analysis, and the association was replicated in an independent cohort. Immune exposure information for the cohort was limited to CMV serostatus. A further reported finding was that TCR beta sequences accurately predicted the HLA-A and HLA-B alleles for most subjects in the first cohort. The study listed 150 to 200 TCR beta chains as associated with cytomegalovirus. A later analysis found that TCR association rates varied across HLA loci, with DRB1 alleles showing the most associated TCRs and HLA-C alleles the fewest. Cytomegalovirus status was reported to be diagnosed by the classifier with high specificity and sensitivity in both the original and validation cohorts. Because counts were too low, 15 to 20 rarely observed V segments, including chromosome 9 orphons, were excluded from the earlier analysis of roughly 580 of the donors. In this cohort, only TCR beta chains were sequenced, and detectable features were limited by the absence of alpha or paired-chain data. Linkage disequilibrium might explain the correlated functional status among segregating V segments, but an unknown experimental factor could not be excluded. In an earlier analysis of 587 of the donors, most TCR beta V segments appeared in productive rearrangements about 90% or about 30% of the time, broadly matching IMGT annotations. HLA typing was unavailable for some donors at each locus, so association tests used only the typed subset. While some public TCRs were present in many individuals, most TCR sequences turned up only very rarely across donors. A later analysis reported that several top co-occurrence clusters appeared linked to parvovirus B19, influenza, CMV and Epstein-Barr virus. In a later genetic analysis, fewer N-insertions in productive TCRs were reported among donors in an Asian-associated ancestry cluster than the roughly 670-donor mean. The 87-base-pair reads could not distinguish some IMGT-functional V segments, including TRBV6-2 and TRBV6-3, so those segments were excluded. The sequencing pipeline was judged likely to have produced a cluster of highly shared sequence variants as a technical artifact. The authors suggested that the approach could potentially be extended to other disease states and immunological phenotypes. A few of the identified cytomegalovirus-associated TCR beta chains were confirmed in vitro to be specific for cytomegalovirus antigens. In a later analysis, more than 15,000 TCR beta sequences were associated with specific HLA alleles at a false discovery rate of 0.05. Most CMV-associated TCR beta chains appeared to be HLA-restricted in a later analysis, and the HLA associations seemed to be driven largely by CMV exposure.

Material for sequencing was PBMCs. This sequence was found in a man aged 35-49 years in good health and CMV-seropositive. The sequence links TRBV5-4 to TRBJ2-5; the central 8 bases match TRBD2. The DNA sequence is as follows: TGTGCCAGCAGCCTCAATAGCGGGGCTGGGGGAGAGACCCAGTACTTC. It specifies CASSLNSGAGGETQYF.